The TCR beta chain under discussion was sequenced for a study of shared clonotypes between healthy human individuals (dated by TCRdb to about 2020). Background for the entire study: A couple of women and a few men aged 18 to 49 years were included in the cohort. Different laboratories and diverse techniques were used to prepare libraries and sequence TCR repertoires, to increase sequencing depth and limit assay-specific biases. To estimate repertoire size and how much clonotype sharing occurs between individuals, the study deeply sequenced the blood TCR repertoires of about five healthy adults. Per donor, leukapheresis produced somewhere between about 0.8 and 9 billion PBMCs. For each donor, three plates each were used for CD4 naive and CD4 memory, two plates were used for CD8 naive, and one plate was used for CD8 memory.

Comment on this clone: Which antigen it targets is not known. The record has no base qualities; no much larger clone is one base away.

Clipping removes 3 bases from V and 5 bases from J, with 6 as the unmatched junction base count. Taken from cysteine to phenylalanine, the CDR3 has 14 residues. The only DNA kept is the CDR3, 42 bases in frame from the first base. CDR1 is given as LNHNV and CDR2 as YYDKDF, both from the germline V gene (reference sequence). Using the deep immunoSEQ assay, TCR CDR3 regions were amplified from genomic DNA by multiplex PCR. Extracted genomic DNA from each cell subset was distributed evenly across all wells of several immunoSEQ 96-well plates, and each plate was treated as a replicate. For sorted subsets, about 200 ng genomic DNA, equal to some 30,000 T cell genomes, was loaded into each replicate PCR. The purified libraries were quantified using a Qubit 3.0 fluorometer, sized with a Bioanalyzer 2100, and then quantified again using the KAPA Library Quantification kit. A separate single-read 150-cycle Illumina NextSeq 550 flow cell was used to sequence each immunoSEQ 96-well plate. In the paper's pipeline: Because the immunoSEQ output included only junctional sequences and no quality scores, the filtering could not be the same as the filtering used for full-length reads. To assign V/J genes and CDR3, sequences were annotated against IMGT germline references using PyIR, a Python wrapper for IgBLAST v1.9. Reads were filtered out if the reads had weak V/J assignments (E-value above 1e-6), no CDR3, stop codons, out-of-frame junctions, or ambiguous translated residues. V3J clonotypes were defined as sequences sharing an identical inferred V gene, J gene, and CDR3 amino acid sequence. The percentage overlap between two repertoires was calculated by dividing the number of shared unique clonotypes by the size of the smaller repertoire. Richness of each repertoire was evaluated using RTK rarefaction, the Chao1 estimator, and Recon v2.1 estimates of unobserved clonotypes. OLGA was used to compute generation probabilities for all TCRbeta clonotypes that the gDNA method yielded from a handful of donors. TCRdb limited this immuneACCESS table to in-frame rearrangements with V and J called. A share of clones is missing; checked studies link under half to unresolved V genes, and the rest is unexplained. The D gene and trimming were derived from the DNA, and the V and J assignments and clone size from that table. For this sample there are millions of clones; approximately 94% appear just once. The ten most abundant clones make up roughly 1% of the sample.

For the CD8 naive samples, CD45RO-negative cells were positively selected for CCR7, yielding a CD45RA+CCR7+ population from which TemRA cells were excluded. The donors were healthy, HIV-negative adults with no recently reported acute infections or vaccinations. Every donor was a Caucasian adult living in Nashville, Tennessee, USA. After blood collection by leukapheresis, PBMCs were isolated using Ficoll-Histopaque density gradient centrifugation and then cryopreserved in the vapor phase of liquid nitrogen. Purity and quantity of every magnetically sorted T cell population were checked by analytical flow cytometry. Genomic DNA was isolated from every sorted fraction and measured by UV absorbance on a Nanodrop 2000c. Points the paper makes about the study in general: Sampling was restricted to blood, and TCR repertoires in tissues likely differ from the TCR repertoires found in blood. Pairwise subsampling led to the expectation that sequencing depth would affect the degree of clonotype sharing among donors. Naive subsets generally had larger estimated clonotype richness than memory subsets. The genetic and exposure-history diversity represented was limited by the small number of donors. Rarefaction of sorted-subset datasets indicated incomplete sequencing despite the large sequencing depth. Across a handful of donors, roughly 5% of naive CD4, approximately 4% of naive CD8, 2% to 2.5% of memory CD4, and around 0.4% of memory CD8 clonotypes were shared. Higher generation probabilities were observed for clonotypes shared by all four sorted-subset donors than for non-shared clonotypes.

The sequenced sample consisted of naive CD8+ T cells sorted from blood. The cell subset or site label of this sample denotes: CD45RA+CCR7+. The V gene is TRBV15 and the J gene is TRBJ2-5; 7 bases in the junction line up with TRBD2. The source of this sequence is a man aged 18-30 years in good health. The CDR3 protein sequence reads: CATSSLAVLETQYF. In nucleotide form, the sequence is TGTGCCACCAGCAGTCTAGCGGTCTTGGAGACCCAGTACTTC.